The text below deals with one T cell receptor (beta chain). This specimen comes from a study of cytomegalovirus exposure and HLA in healthy donors. Clones were read by immunoSEQ multiplex PCR, and TCRdb kept only the in-frame ones, dropping some. The sample records tens of thousands of clones, around 89% being singletons. This CDR3 spans 14 amino acids. Between the trimmed V and J ends, which lost 1 base and 2 bases, there was a span of 9 bases. Germline V gene data show CDR1 as SGHRS and CDR2 as YFSETQ. The receptor was isolated from a woman aged 18-30 years in good health and CMV-seronegative. What was sequenced was PBMCs. This chain uses TRBV5-1 with TRBJ2-5, with D perhaps matching TRBD1 (5 bases). The CDR3 coding sequence is TGCGCCAGCAGCTTGTCCTCAGGGCAAGAGACCCAGTACTTC. This codes for CASSLSSGQETQYF.